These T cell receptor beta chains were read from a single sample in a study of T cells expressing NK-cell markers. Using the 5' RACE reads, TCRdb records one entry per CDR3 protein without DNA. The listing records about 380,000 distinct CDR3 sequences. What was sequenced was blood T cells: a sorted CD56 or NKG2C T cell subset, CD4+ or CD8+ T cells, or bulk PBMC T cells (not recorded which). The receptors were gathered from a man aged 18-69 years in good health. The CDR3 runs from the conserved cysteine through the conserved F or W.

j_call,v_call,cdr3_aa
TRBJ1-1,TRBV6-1,CASSDVRVRAFF
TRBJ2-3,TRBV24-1,CATSDSPRGAGQDTQYF
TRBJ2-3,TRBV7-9,CASELSSDTQYF
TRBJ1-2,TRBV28,CANPGGGPNYGYTF
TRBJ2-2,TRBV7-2,CAIIGPGELFF
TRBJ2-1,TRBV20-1,CSAGVPPSGVSYNEQFF
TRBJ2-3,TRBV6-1,CASSENGPRDTQYF
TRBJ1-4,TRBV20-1,CSARQALYNEKLFF
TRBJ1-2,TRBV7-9,CASSLPVNYGYTF
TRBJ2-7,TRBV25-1,CATSTGPEQYF
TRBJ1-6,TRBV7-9,CASSLAQGSNSPLHF
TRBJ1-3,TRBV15,CATSREGQGRGNTIYF
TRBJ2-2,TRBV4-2,CASSPGLAGLGELFF
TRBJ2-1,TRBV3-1,CASSHRTGVGYEQFF
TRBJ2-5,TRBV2,CASSDRIYGTSGGNQQETQYF
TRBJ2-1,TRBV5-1,CASTPGGGTYNEQFF
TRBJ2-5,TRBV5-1,CASSYARTQYF
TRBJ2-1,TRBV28,CASLGRGGSYNEQFF
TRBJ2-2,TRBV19,CASSRRGQGALTGELFF
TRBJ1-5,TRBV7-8,CASSLGGGQGQPQHF
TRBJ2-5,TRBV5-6,CASSRLDRQETQYF
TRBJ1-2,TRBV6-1,CASRILTEGIYGYTF
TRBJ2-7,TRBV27,CASSLVQGKGEQYF
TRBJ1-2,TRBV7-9,CASSLALGAEGYTF
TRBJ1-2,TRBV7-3,CASSATTLNYGYTF
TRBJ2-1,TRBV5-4,CASSLAHRDHEQFF
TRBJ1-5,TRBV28,CASSFFKIGTGMGQPQHF
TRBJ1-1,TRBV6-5,CASSYLDNAGWAFF
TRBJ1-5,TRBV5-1,CAREGGSNQPQHF
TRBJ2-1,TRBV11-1,CASSPRRGTPYRDRSYNEQFF
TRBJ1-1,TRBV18,CASSPGSGRTEAFF